This is a list of T cell receptor beta chains from one sample in a study of T cell changes during pregnancy in multiple sclerosis. Some clones are missing from TCRdb's copy, which holds only in-frame ones; the method was immunoSEQ multiplex PCR. Of about 67,000 clones in the sample, about 90% are singletons; the top ten hold 2.5% to 3.5%. The material sequenced was peripheral blood, taken in the second trimester of pregnancy. These TCRs come from a female donor in good health, enrolled as a control in a pregnancy study. CDR3s leave out the opening cysteine and the closing phenylalanine or tryptophan.

14 TRBV6-1 ASSELGRLYQETQY
8 TRBV30 AWRASIQY
10 TRBV7-2 ARGQGSTEAF
14 TRBV7-2 ASSPPGLAGVHEQF
12 TRBV5-1 ASKEGTGSYEQY
14 TRBV6-5 ASSYSRTGGGSPLH
11 TRBV27 ASKRQATYEQY
14 TRBV15 ATSRKGGSTGDTQY
10 TRBV2 ASSHERQPQH
14 TRBV5-6 ASSLVGTSRAREQF
12 TRBV28 ASATSGRPDTQY
10 TRBV11-2 ASSLSRTEAF
9 TRBV20-1 SAIVTGELF
13 TRBV11-2 ASSLDPGGGSEQF
13 TRBV6-5 ASSFTGQGNNEQF
12 TRBV5-1 ASNPADSAYEQY
15 TRBV28 ASRPPVGSIAKNIQY
13 TRBV10-2 ASTVGQGLFHEQY
9 TRBV20-1 SARQGNEQF
11 TRBV2 AIFERGPDTQY
12 TRBV10-3 AITPGGTGTGAF
12 TRBV28 ATREQGAGTEAF
13 TRBV6-1 ASSEGRYPNSPLH
10 TRBV28 ASLAGTYEQY
12 TRBV5-1 ASSLQGAGETQY
14 TRBV28 ASSSPSSGRFYEQY
13 TRBV28 ASNTPGLAPYEQY
15 TRBV15 ATTSDRGLAGGNEQF
13 TRBV5-1 ASSSGPGGPETQY
10 TRBV10-1 ASEDRNYGYT